The entry that follows covers one T cell receptor (beta chain) sequence. Its cognate antigen is unknown. The sample comes from a study of spatial heterogeneity in lung cancer. This sample's time point: sample taken at primary tumor resection. Findings and caveats of the study: Within tumors, counts of expanded alpha and beta TCRs tracked tumor mutation counts.

MiXCR was run by TCRdb on the 5' RACE reads, yielding one entry per CDR3 protein. This sample yields more than 7,500 distinct CDR3 sequences, of which around 5.1% are seen a single time; roughly 23% belongs to the top ten. Germline-derived CDR1 and CDR2 are SGHAT and FQNNGV. This CDR3 contains 14 residues. Deletions cut 1 base from V and 7 bases from J, with 13 bases between. The receptor's source is a female donor with early-stage non-small cell lung cancer. Material: lung tumor tissue, obtained at surgery. The chain links TRBV11-2 to TRBJ2-5; no firm D call. The CDR3 DNA is TGTGCCAGCAGCTTAGGCGACCACAGCCCGACCCAGTACTTC. It yields the protein CASSLGDHSPTQYF. Using reference TRBV11-2 and TRBJ2-5 for the parts outside the CDR3, the full variable domain is EAGVAQSPRYKIIEKRQSVAFWCNPISGHATLYWYQQILGQGPKLLIQFQNNGVVDDSQLPKDRFSAERLKGVDSTLKIQPAKLEDSAVYLCASSLGDHSPTQYFGPGTRLLVL.